This TCR beta chain came from a study of early T cells in non-severe SARS-CoV-2 infection. Study summary: Bulk RNA isolated from unsorted whole blood underwent sequencing; chains were not paired.

Trimming stripped 4 bases from V and 2 bases from J, with 11 bases between. This CDR3 is 14 amino acids long. The germline CDR1 and CDR2 sequences are SGHTS and YDEGEE. Study-level results: Using VDJdb, the matching emphasized anti-spike CD8 responses while missing private and CD4 specificities.

Of note for this clonotype: What it binds is unknown.

Individual cDNA molecules received unique molecular identifiers during library preparation. MiXCR was run by TCRdb on the 5' RACE reads, yielding one entry per CDR3 protein. The data contain about 44,000 distinct CDR3 sequences, 12% of them seen just once; the ten biggest clones take up about 16%. The V call is TRBV5-8, the J call TRBJ2-3, with D tentatively TRBD2 (5 bases). This TCR derives from an adult who was a healthcare worker with PCR-confirmed SARS-CoV-2 infection or an uninfected control (not recorded which). The sample taken for sequencing was whole blood. This chain's CDR3 is CASSQDSHTDTQYF. The CDR3, as DNA: TGTGCCAGCAGCCAGGACTCCCACACAGATACGCAGTATTTT.